Reported below is one T cell receptor (beta chain). This CDR3 spans 17 amino acids. V dropped 0 bases and J dropped 4 bases, with 19 bases sitting between them. Germline lookup yields CDR1 MNHEY and CDR2 SVGEGT. This sample is part of a study of identical twins. One entry per CDR3 protein, called by TCRdb with MiXCR from the 5' RACE reads. The sample consists of about 190,000 distinct CDR3 sequences, more than 15% of them appearing once. Healthy Caucasian individuals made up all the donors. The same specimen was also included in a second study, on T cells expressing NK-cell markers.

V gene TRBV6-2 or TRBV6-3 combines with J gene TRBJ2-7; no firm D call. The specimen was CD8+ T cells sorted from blood. This TCR came from a woman aged 18-29 years in good health. DNA for the CDR3: TGTGCCAGCAGTTACTCGGCTGGAGACACCGAGGAGTACGAGCAGTACTTC. Translated: CASSYSAGDTEEYEQYF.